This T cell receptor (beta chain) was found in a study of T cell repertoires in cytomegalovirus infection (dated 2019 in TCRdb). The study in broad terms: The peptide stimulations were aimed at well-studied HLA-B-restricted epitopes as well as recently identified HLA-C-restricted CMV epitopes, whose presentation resists viral immunomodulation. Because public TCR beta signatures pointed to carriage of CMV infection together with the matching HLA type, the HLA type of each donor mattered for the analysis. Broad study findings and their caveats: In both this cohort and an independent approximately 350-donor cohort, the cumulative frequency of public TCR beta family members distinguished carriers of CMV infection plus the relevant HLA type. The ex vivo response was dominated by HLA-C-restricted CMV-specific TCR beta clonotypes, which also provided the single most frequent clonotype in two of eight donors.

What the treatment or condition label conveys for this sample: in vitro stimulation with specific CMV peptide epitopes to enrich CMV-specific T cells. The run used an Illumina HiSeq 1500. The public sequencing data were trimmed at Q25 with fastp and processed into clonotypes with MiXCR by TCRdb, which kept only in-frame beta chains. Each entry is one CDR3 protein sequence, shown with its most common DNA and genes. For this sample there are approximately 120,000 distinct CDR3 sequences; 32% appear just once. Roughly 50% of the sample goes to the ten largest clones. Relative to germline, V is missing 3 bases and J is missing 4 bases, with 8 bases of the junction outside any gene match. Via the germline V gene, CDR1 is MRHNA and CDR2 SNTAGT. Including the terminal cysteine and phenylalanine, the CDR3 comprises 17 residues. Only CDR3 DNA remains: 51 bases, in frame from the first base. A note on this clonotype: Its antigen is unknown. Per-base qualities were not stored, and no clone one base away is much larger.

This TCR derives from a human donor in good health (CMV status not recorded). Some clones in this sample may be carry-over from other donors' samples. The receptor chain draws on TRBV6-4 and TRBJ2-2; 10 bases in the middle match TRBD1. The sequenced sample was CD8+ T cells from cultured PBMCs, obtained from culture after CMV antigen stimulation. CDR3 protein: CASSETWTGGLTGELFF. The DNA reads as follows: TGTGCCAGCAGTGAGACATGGACAGGGGGTCTCACCGGGGAGCTGTTTTTT.